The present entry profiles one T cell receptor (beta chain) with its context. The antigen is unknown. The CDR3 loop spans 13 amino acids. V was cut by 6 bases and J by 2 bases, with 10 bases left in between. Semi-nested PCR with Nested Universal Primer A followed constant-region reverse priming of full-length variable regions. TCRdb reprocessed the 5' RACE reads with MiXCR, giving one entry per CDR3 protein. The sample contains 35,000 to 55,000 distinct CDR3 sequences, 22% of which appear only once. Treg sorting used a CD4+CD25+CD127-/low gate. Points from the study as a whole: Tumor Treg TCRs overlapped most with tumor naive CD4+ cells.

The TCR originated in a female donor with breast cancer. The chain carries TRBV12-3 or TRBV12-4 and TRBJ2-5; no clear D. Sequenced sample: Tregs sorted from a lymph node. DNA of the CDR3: TGTGCCAGCAGCTTTACACGGCAAGAGACCCAGTACTTC. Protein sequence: CASSFTRQETQYF.